The 32 T cell receptor beta chains reported below all come from one sample, sequenced in a study of vaccination effects on CD4 cells after COVID-19 (dated 2022 in TCRdb). The ViraFEST assay stimulated PBMC with viral peptide pools and then used TCR sequencing to identify antigen-specific CD4+ T cell clonotypes by expansion. After around 10 days of culture, CD4+ T cells were isolated with the EasySep CD4+ T cell isolation kit. Convalescent patients had PCR-confirmed SARS-CoV-2 infection between March and December 2020, before Alpha, Beta and Delta variants emerged in the United States. These receptors have no identified antigens. Preparation of the library involved the immunoSEQ multiplex PCR assay. Drawn from immuneACCESS, this table holds only the in-frame rearrangements with V and J called that TCRdb kept. Clones are partly lost; checked studies trace under half to an unresolved V gene and leave the rest unexplained. Present in this sample are some 30,000 clones, just over 70% of which were seen just once. Together, the top ten hold around 30% of the sample.

The source material was CD4+ T cells from PBMCs cultured with a peptide pool, sampled before COVID-19 vaccination. These TCRs come from a human donor who had a prior SARS-CoV-2 infection.

The chain has TRBV5-6 and TRBJ2-5; TRBD2 aligns across 7 bases. The CDR3 length is 13 residues. The trim removed 4 bases at V and 5 bases at J, leaving 5 bases unmatched. Germline V CDR1 and CDR2: SGHDT, YYEEEE. The CDR3 spells CASSAGEWETQYF. Written as DNA, the CDR3 is TGTGCCAGCAGCGCGGGGGAATGGGAGACCCAGTACTTC.

This chain uses TRBV9 with TRBJ1-2; 9 bases fit TRBD1. The length of the CDR3 is 16 residues. Germline-derived CDR1 and CDR2 are SGDLS and YYNGEE. Trimming at V came to 4 bases and at J to 3 bases, leaving 10 bases not matched to a gene. The DNA for the CDR3 is TGTGCCAGCAGCCCCGGGACAGGGCGTCGGGACTATGGCTACACCTTC. Encoded protein: CASSPGTGRRDYGYTF.

This clone showed up just once. The chain carries TRBV12-3 or TRBV12-4 and TRBJ1-1; no definite D call. The V end was cut by 0 bases, the J end by 1 base, with 3 bases between. This CDR3 contains 13 residues. CDR3 DNA sequence: TGTGCCAGCAGTTTAGCGCCGAACACTGAAGCTTTCTTT. It codes for CASSLAPNTEAFF.

This clone was picked up one time. The chain recombines TRBV30 with TRBJ2-3, with 7 bases fitting TRBD2. Germline assignment: CDR1 GTSNPN and CDR2 SVGIG (reference sequence). The trim removed 1 base at V and 7 bases at J, leaving 8 bases unmatched. The CDR3 extends over 14 amino acids. The CDR3 region is CAWSGKAGFHTQYF. The CDR3 coding sequence is TGTGCCTGGAGTGGTAAAGCGGGATTTCATACGCAGTATTTT. Filled out from reference TRBV30 and TRBJ2-3, the complete variable domain reads SQTIHQWPATLVQPVGSPLSLECTVEGTSNPNLYWYRQAAGRGLQLLFYSVGIGQISSEVPQNLSASRPQDRQFILSSKKLLLSDSGFYLCAWSGKAGFHTQYFGPGTRLTVL.

The chain carries TRBV24-1 and TRBJ2-2, with D perhaps matching TRBD2 (7 bases). The V gene lost 2 bases and the J gene lost 0 bases, with 9 bases spanning the gap. Looked up from germline, CDR1 is KGHDR and CDR2 is SFDVKD. The CDR3 spans 16 residues. The CDR3 region is CATSDWGGSNTGELFF. CDR3 nucleotide sequence: TGTGCCACCAGTGATTGGGGGGGCTCGAACACCGGGGAGCTGTTTTTT.

This clone was observed once. The chain combines TRBV29-1 with TRBJ2-1; 8 nucleotides line up with TRBD2. Germline CDR1 is SQVTM and CDR2 is ANQGSEA. The CDR3 is made up of 14 amino acids. With 1 base clipped from V and 8 bases from J, the junction kept 7 bases outside the gene matches. CDR3 DNA sequence: TGCAGCGTTGAAGGGGCGGGAGGCGGCGATGAGCAGTTCTTC. Amino acids: CSVEGAGGGDEQFF.

The rearrangement joins TRBV21-1 to TRBJ2-1; the D call of TRBD2 is as the table states it, not checked on the DNA. TRBV21-1 is described as a pseudogene. This CDR3 has 17 amino acids. CDR3 bases: TGTGCCAGCAGCAAAGTCAGCGGGAGGGCCCTTTGGAATGAGCAGTTCTTC. Its protein is CASSKVSGRALWNEQFF.

The chain links TRBV25-1 to TRBJ2-1; 13 positions match TRBD2. Germline V lookup: CDR1 MGHDK, CDR2 SYGVNS. The CDR3 length is 17 residues. J gave up 5 bases and V 2 bases, and 6 bases lay outside the gene matches. The CDR3 here is CASSEGATSGGDNEQFF. The CDR3 bases are TGTGCCAGCAGTGAAGGGGCTACTAGCGGGGGGGACAATGAGCAGTTCTTC.

This clone was seen just once. The chain carries TRBV2 and TRBJ1-5; D may be TRBD1 (6 bases). V lost 3 bases and J lost 9, with 18 bases in between. Germline lookup yields CDR1 SNHLY and CDR2 FYNNEI. This CDR3 is 15 amino acids long. The CDR3, as DNA: TGTGCCAGCAGTGAGGCGGGGGGGCAGGGAGGGCCCCAGCATTTT. Protein product: CASSEAGGQGGPQHF.

The CDR3 protein is CASSQGLAADTQYF. The CDR3 region has the DNA TGTGCCAGCAGTCAAGGACTAGCAGCAGATACGCAGTATTTT. V and J are TRBV6-2 or TRBV6-3 and TRBJ2-3; 8 bases fit TRBD2. Trimming took 5 bases from V and 4 from J; bases not matched to a gene: 5. CDR1 is MNHEY and CDR2 is SVGEGT in the germline V gene. This CDR3 is 14 amino acids long.

The chain employs TRBV6-2 or TRBV6-3 and TRBJ2-3; TRBD2 agrees at 15 bases. The germline V gene encodes CDR1 MNHEY and CDR2 SVGEGT. J gave up 0 bases and V 2 bases, and 3 bases lay outside the gene matches. The length of the CDR3 is 18 residues. The CDR3 DNA reads TGTGCCAGCAGTTACGCGGGACTAGCGGGAGGTAGCACAGATACGCAGTATTTT. Its protein is CASSYAGLAGGSTDTQYF.

This clone occurred once. The chain is built from TRBV9 and TRBJ2-1; D not resolved. The CDR3 is 15 residues long. From germline, CDR1 is SGDLS and CDR2 YYNGEE. V was shortened by 7 bases and J by 5 bases, with 19 bases between the two germline ends. The CDR3 region is CASSEDPYLNNEQFF. The CDR3 nucleotides are TGTGCCAGCTCCGAGGACCCATACCTAAACAATGAGCAGTTCTTC. Variable domain in full (rest from reference TRBV9 and TRBJ2-1): DSGVTQTPKHLITATGQRVTLRCSPRSGDLSVYWYQQSLDQGLQFLIQYYNGEERAKGNILERFSAQQFPDLHSELNLSSLELGDSALYFCASSEDPYLNNEQFFGPGTRLTVL.

V and J are TRBV6-6 and TRBJ1-2; TRBD1 is a possible D gene (5 bases). This CDR3 is 16 amino acids long. CDR1 MNHNY and CDR2 SVGAGI come from the germline V gene (reference sequence). V was clipped by 5 bases and J by 4 bases, with 20 bases between them. The chain's CDR3 is CASSRWVGRSIYGYTF. CDR3 nucleotide sequence: TGTGCCAGCAGTCGATGGGTGGGACGGTCGATCTATGGCTACACCTTC.

This rearrangement joins TRBV6-5 to TRBJ2-7; 11 bases map to TRBD2. The V gene end was trimmed by 0 bases and the J gene end by 2 bases; junction bases not matched to a gene: 3. Germline CDR1 is MNHEY and CDR2 is SVGAGI. This CDR3 spans 16 amino acids. Here the CDR3 reads CASSYSIAGGTYEQYF. The DNA of the CDR3 is TGTGCCAGCAGTTACTCTATAGCGGGGGGGACCTACGAGCAGTACTTC.

The CDR3 is CASSLTRRVVYQPQHF. In DNA form, the CDR3 reads TGTGCCAGCAGCTTGACAAGGAGGGTCGTTTATCAGCCCCAGCATTTT. The chain has TRBV2 and TRBJ1-5, with D uncertain. CDR3 length: 16 residues. The V end lost 6 bases, the J end lost 5 bases, and 20 bases lay between the germline ends. In germline, CDR1 is SNHLY, CDR2 FYNNEI. The entire variable domain, with the rest obtained from reference TRBV2 and TRBJ1-5, is as follows: EPEVTQTPSHQVTQMGQEVILRCVPISNHLYFYWYRQILGQKVEFLVSFYNNEISEKSEIFDDQFSVERPDGSNFTLKIRSTKLEDSAMYFCASSLTRRVVYQPQHFGDGTRLSIL.

The chain combines TRBV5-8 with TRBJ1-6, with TRBD1 identical over 8 bases. The germline CDR1 and CDR2 sequences are SGHTS and YDEGEE. With V trimmed by 4 bases and J by 7 bases, 10 bases remained unmatched. The CDR3 totals 16 residues. CDR3 in amino acids: CASSQTDRGSNSPLHF. CDR3 bases: TGTGCCAGCAGCCAGACTGACAGGGGAAGCAATTCACCCCTCCACTTT.

The V gene is TRBV20-1, the J gene TRBJ2-7; no reliable D call. The CDR3 is 15 residues long. The germline gives CDR1 DFQATT, CDR2 SNEGSKA (reference sequence). V lost 3 bases and J lost 0, with 15 bases in between. The CDR3, as DNA: TGCAGTGCTAGTGATGGCAGGTCCTACTCCTACGAGCAGTACTTC. Translated: CSASDGRSYSYEQYF.

This chain connects TRBV2 to TRBJ1-2; 8 bases match TRBD1. Trimming removed 8 bases from V and 8 bases from J; junction bases left unmatched: 16. Germline V gives CDR1 SNHLY, CDR2 FYNNEI. The CDR3 sequence is 15 residues long. The CDR3 protein is CASGEGQGALDGYTF. CDR3 DNA: TGTGCCAGCGGGGAAGGACAGGGAGCTCTCGACGGCTACACCTTC.

The chain has TRBV2 and TRBJ2-5; 10 nucleotides align to TRBD2. Germline V lookup: CDR1 SNHLY, CDR2 FYNNEI. Trimming at V came to 1 base and at J to 6 bases, leaving 5 bases not matched to a gene. CDR3 length equals 15 residues. CDR3 bases: TGTGCCAGCAGTGAAGGGCTAGCGGGAGCTCAGACCCAGTACTTC. Translation: CASSEGLAGAQTQYF.

The J gene is TRBJ1-5, the V gene TRBV5-6; D uncertain. The CDR3 is made up of 13 amino acids. Trimming pared 0 bases from V and 5 bases from J, leaving 6 bases between. Germline lookup yields CDR1 SGHDT and CDR2 YYEEEE. CDR3 DNA sequence: TGTGCCAGCAGCTTGGAGCCCGATCAGCCCCAGCATTTT. Protein: CASSLEPDQPQHF.

The V call is TRBV10-3, the J call TRBJ2-4; 9 bases align to TRBD2. The ends lost 6 bases at V and 5 bases at J; junction bases unmatched: 5. The germline V gene has CDR1 ENHRY and CDR2 SYGVKD. The CDR3 totals 14 residues. CDR3 protein: CAIRGGGEENIQYF. CDR3 DNA: TGTGCCATCAGGGGCGGGGGGGAAGAAAACATTCAGTACTTC.

This clone was recorded once. V usage is TRBV3-1 (or the pseudogene TRBV3-2) and J usage is TRBJ1-4; maybe TRBD1 (6 bases). Germline V gene data show CDR1 as LGHDT and CDR2 as YNNKEL (reference sequence). The V and J ends lost 4 bases and 2 bases respectively, with 11 bases between them. The CDR3 sequence is 15 residues long. CDR3 in amino acids: CASSPWGGTNEKLFF. In nucleotides, the CDR3 is TGTGCCAGCAGCCCATGGGGGGGCACTAATGAAAAACTGTTTTTT.

This sequence joins TRBV5-4 and TRBJ2-7; perhaps TRBD2 as D (5 bases). This CDR3 is built from 12 residues. Germline CDR1 reads SGHNT; CDR2 reads YYREEE (reference sequence). V was clipped by 7 bases and J by 5 bases, with 13 bases between them. Here the CDR3 reads CASSRGVDEQYF. CDR3 nucleotides: TGTGCCAGCTCTCGGGGAGTGGACGAGCAGTACTTC.

This clone was seen a few times. The gene calls are TRBV7-8 and TRBJ2-7; TRBD1 matches at 7 bases. The CDR3 length is 13 residues. Germline CDR1 SGHVS, CDR2 FQNEAQ. V was clipped by 4 bases and J by 6 bases; unmatched bases: 6. The CDR3 reads CASSSWAGGEQYF. The CDR3 DNA follows: TGTGCCAGCAGCTCGTGGGCAGGGGGCGAGCAGTACTTC.

The chain has TRBV9 and TRBJ1-5; 7 bases are shared with TRBD1. Germline V gives CDR1 SGDLS, CDR2 YYNGEE. V dropped 3 bases and J dropped 4; count of bases not matched to a gene: 4. The CDR3 length is 14 residues. CDR3 protein: CASSAGTANQPQHF. DNA for the CDR3: TGTGCCAGCAGCGCAGGGACAGCTAATCAGCCCCAGCATTTT.

The chain is built from TRBV6-2 or TRBV6-3 and TRBJ1-1; D gene unclear. Looked up from germline, CDR1 is MNHEY and CDR2 is SVGEGT. The ends were cut back, 6 bases at V and 10 bases at J, with 27 bases in the middle. The CDR3 runs to 16 residues. Here the CDR3 reads CASSDGDVSLGRLAFF. CDR3 in DNA: TGTGCCAGCAGCGACGGCGACGTGTCCTTGGGTCGCTTAGCTTTCTTT.

V usage is TRBV29-1 and J usage is TRBJ2-1; 10 bases are a match to TRBD1. From germline, CDR1 is SQVTM and CDR2 ANQGSEA. The CDR3 spans 11 residues. V gave up 7 bases and J gave up 6 bases; unmatched junction bases: 0. CDR3 DNA: TGCAGCGGGGACAGGGGCAATGAGCAGTTCTTC. Translated, it gives CSGDRGNEQFF.

The chain recombines TRBV7-6 with TRBJ2-1, with TRBD2 matching over 13 bases. Germline CDR1 reads SGHVS; CDR2 reads FNYEAQ. The length of the CDR3 is 18 residues. The junction had 5 bases not matched to a gene; V was cut back by 1 base and J by 2 bases. CDR3 bases: TGTGCCAGCAGCTTAGAACTAGCGGGGGGGCCCCCCTACAATGAGCAGTTCTTC. Protein product: CASSLELAGGPPYNEQFF.

V and J are TRBV7-2 and TRBJ2-7, with D maybe TRBD1 (6 bases). Germline assignment: CDR1 SGHTA and CDR2 FQGNSA. Trimming removed 8 bases at V and 1 base at J, with 15 bases between. This CDR3 contains 14 residues. CDR3 sequence (DNA): TGTGCCAGCGGCCTACCGGGACATTCCTACGAGCAGTACTTC. This translates into CASGLPGHSYEQYF.

This chain joins TRBV7-9 and TRBJ2-6; D unresolved. V dropped 8 bases and J dropped 0 bases, with 11 bases sitting between them. Germline CDR1 SEHNR, CDR2 FQNEAQ (reference sequence). The CDR3 runs to 15 residues. The CDR3 sequence is CASGDGTSGANVLTF. Here the CDR3 DNA reads TGTGCCAGCGGAGACGGAACCTCTGGGGCCAACGTCCTGACTTTC. Filled out from reference TRBV7-9 and TRBJ2-6, the complete variable domain reads DTGVSQNPRHKITKRGQNVTFRCDPISEHNRLYWYRQTLGQGPEFLTYFQNEAQLEKSRLLSDRFSAERPKGSFSTLEIQRTEQGDSAMYLCASGDGTSGANVLTFGAGSRLTVL.

The CDR3 sequence is CSVAGVFLGEQYF. CDR3 DNA sequence: TGCAGCGTCGCCGGGGTTTTTTTAGGCGAGCAGTACTTC. This chain joins TRBV29-1 and TRBJ2-7, with a tentative D call TRBD2 (5 bases). The CDR3 contains 13 residues. Trimming removed 6 bases from V and 6 bases from J, with 18 bases in between. Per germline, CDR1 SQVTM and CDR2 ANQGSEA.

The rearrangement links TRBV5-1 to TRBJ2-7, with D unresolved. The V and J ends lost 4 bases and 3 bases respectively, with 14 bases between them. Germline V gene lookup returns CDR1 SGHRS and CDR2 YFSETQ. CDR3 length: 14 amino acids. The CDR3 sequence: CASSREGNGYEQYF. The CDR3 nucleotides are TGCGCCAGCAGCCGCGAAGGGAATGGCTACGAGCAGTACTTC.